The 32 T cell receptor beta chains below all came from one sample that was sequenced in a study of regulatory T cells in long-lasting Graves disease. Time point meaning: newly diagnosed GD, antithyroid drugs for less than 3 months. The TCR library was made from RNA extracted from PBMCs. The authors built TCR beta libraries using iRepertoire HTBI primers and Arm-PCR of CDR3 regions. A single record per CDR3 protein comes from TCRdb applying MiXCR to the multiplex PCR reads. The data show 350,000 to 500,000 distinct CDR3 sequences, 14% seen once. This sample was also put to use in a study of T cells in Graves' hyperthyroidism and ophthalmopathy.

Here the sequenced sample was peripheral blood mononuclear cells (PBMCs), taken at new diagnosis, from a patient treated with antithyroid drugs. These receptors came from a woman aged 45-60 years with Graves disease.

This clonotype was recorded many times. This rearrangement joins TRBV11-2 to TRBJ2-5; 7 bases fit TRBD2. Per the germline V gene, CDR1 is SGHAT and CDR2 is FQNNGV. The ends lost 4 bases at V and 5 bases at J; junction bases unmatched: 4. The CDR3 loop spans 13 amino acids. Here the CDR3 reads CASSSRGGETQYF. The CDR3 region has the DNA TGTGCCAGCAGCTCAAGGGGAGGGGAGACCCAGTACTTC.

The sample holds a few counts of this clonotype. A read error may be the cause here, since a much bigger clone is one base away. The chain combines TRBV7-2 with TRBJ2-5; D may be TRBD2 (5 bases). The CDR3 has 17 residues. Germline V gene lookup returns CDR1 SGHTA and CDR2 FQGNSA. The ends were cut back, 5 bases at V and 7 bases at J, with 26 bases in the middle. CDR3 residues: CASSPTATGVELGTQYF. The CDR3 coding sequence is TGTGCCAGCAGCCCCACCGCGACCGGGGTTGAGTTGGGGACCCAGTACTTC.

This clonotype was picked up a small number of times. The chain recombines TRBV10-3 with TRBJ2-7; a possible D gene is TRBD1 (5 bases). Germline V CDR1 and CDR2: ENHRY, SYGVKD. The V end lost 2 bases, the J end lost 3 bases, and 11 bases lay between the germline ends. The CDR3 runs 14 residues. The CDR3: CAISETSQGYEQYF. In DNA form, the CDR3 reads TGTGCCATCAGTGAGACTTCTCAGGGCTACGAGCAGTACTTC.

V and J are TRBV6-2 or TRBV6-3 and TRBJ2-7; the match to TRBD2 covers 11 bases. CDR1 is MNHEY and CDR2 is SVGEGT in the germline V gene. Trimming cost V 6 bases and J 1 base; bases outside gene matches: 5. The CDR3 has 15 residues. The CDR3 region has the DNA TGTGCCAGCAGGGTACTAGCGGGAGAGTCCTACGAGCAGTACTTC. Protein sequence: CASRVLAGESYEQYF.

This clonotype was recorded many times. The V call is TRBV30, the J call TRBJ2-2; perhaps D is TRBD1 or TRBD2 (5 bases each). Germline loops: CDR1 GTSNPN, CDR2 SVGIG (reference sequence). Trimming removed 3 bases from V and 3 bases from J, with 5 bases in between. The CDR3 runs 12 residues. For the CDR3, the DNA is TGTGCCTGGAGGGGGGACACCGGGGAGCTGTTTTTT. This encodes CAWRGDTGELFF.

In this sample, this clonotype turned up many times. The chain joins TRBV12-3 or TRBV12-4 to TRBJ2-1; 11 positions agree with TRBD1. There are 15 residues in the CDR3. Trimming cost V 5 bases and J 8 bases; bases outside gene matches: 8. The CDR3 nucleotides are TGTGCCAGCAGTAAGGGGACAGGGGGGTGGGATGAGCAGTTCTTC. Its protein is CASSKGTGGWDEQFF.

This clonotype showed up many times. V gene TRBV2 combines with J gene TRBJ2-1, with D possibly matching TRBD1 (5 bases). Trimming cost V 11 bases and J 0 bases, with 20 bases left between them. CDR3 length: 16 residues. Per germline, CDR1 SNHLY and CDR2 FYNNEI. In DNA form, the CDR3 reads TGTGCCTCCAGAAGGGGAAGCGACGTCTCCTACAATGAGCAGTTCTTC. Translating it yields CASRRGSDVSYNEQFF.

This clonotype occurred many times. The chain links TRBV28 to TRBJ1-2; 8 nucleotides align to TRBD1. The CDR3 sequence is 13 residues long. Losses at the gene ends were 4 bases for V and 4 bases for J; bases not matched to a gene: 2. Germline values: CDR1 MDHEN, CDR2 SYDVKM. The CDR3 here is CASSWTGPYGYTF. CDR3 sequence (DNA): TGTGCCAGCAGTTGGACAGGGCCCTATGGCTACACCTTC.

This clonotype showed up many times. The rearrangement uses TRBV5-8 and TRBJ2-2; unclear D gene. Germline V gene data show CDR1 as SGHTS and CDR2 as YDEGEE. This CDR3 comprises 15 residues. Trimming pared 0 bases from V and 3 bases from J, leaving 9 bases between. CDR3 amino acids: CASSLERVDTGELFF. The CDR3 nucleotides read TGTGCCAGCAGCTTGGAAAGGGTGGACACCGGGGAGCTGTTTTTT.

The chain uses TRBV7-3 and TRBJ2-1, with 8 bases that match TRBD2. Germline V gene sequence: CDR1 SGHTA, CDR2 FQGTGA. V dropped 2 bases and J dropped 5; count of bases not matched to a gene: 5. This CDR3 spans 15 amino acids. The DNA of the CDR3 is TGTGCCAGCAGCTTAGCGGGAGGCCAAAACAATGAGCAGTTCTTC. Translating it yields CASSLAGGQNNEQFF.

This clonotype was observed many times. This chain uses TRBV2 with TRBJ2-2; 9 nucleotides line up with TRBD1. This CDR3 region has 14 residues. Germline V gene data show CDR1 as SNHLY and CDR2 as FYNNEI. Trimming took 6 bases from V and 4 from J; bases not matched to a gene: 3. The CDR3: CASSGQGFTGELFF. CDR3 nucleotide sequence: TGTGCCAGCAGCGGACAGGGGTTCACCGGGGAGCTGTTTTTT. The full variable domain, completed using reference TRBV2 and TRBJ2-2, is EPEVTQTPSHQVTQMGQEVILRCVPISNHLYFYWYRQILGQKVEFLVSFYNNEISEKSEIFDDQFSVERPDGSNFTLKIRSTKLEDSAMYFCASSGQGFTGELFFGEGSRLTVL.

V usage is TRBV9 and J usage is TRBJ2-1; 13 nucleotides match TRBD2. The DNA end favors TRBJ2-5, so the J call may be wrong. Germline loops: CDR1 SGDLS, CDR2 YYNGEE. This CDR3 spans 20 amino acids. The chain's CDR3 is CASSVDGTSGAIELQETQYF. For the CDR3, the DNA is TGTGCCAGCAGCGTAGACGGGACTAGCGGGGCCATTGAATTACAAGAGACCCAGTACTTC.

Points on this clonotype: The germline gene is not matched at one end of the junction; a read error may be the cause. The chain has TRBV27 and TRBJ2-7, with D maybe TRBD2 (5 bases). Germline V lookup: CDR1 MNHEY, CDR2 SMNVEV (reference sequence). The CDR3 length is 13 residues. In DNA, the CDR3 is TGTGACAGCAGTTTTGGCCTCTCGGGGGAGCAGTACTTC. It yields the protein CDSSFGLSGEQYF.

This clonotype has only a few counts. This chain links TRBV12-3 or TRBV12-4 with TRBJ2-1; 13 nucleotides match TRBD2. V was pared by 5 bases and J by 2 bases, with 6 bases of the junction left unmatched. The CDR3 is 17 residues long. The CDR3 nucleotides are TGTGCCAGCAGTGGGACTAGCGGGGATGAAACCTACAATGAGCAGTTCTTC. Its translation: CASSGTSGDETYNEQFF.

Of note for this clonotype: A far larger clone is just one base off, so this is likely a read error. This chain uses TRBV6-1 with TRBJ2-7; no reliable D call. Per germline, CDR1 MNHNS and CDR2 SASEGT. V lost 6 bases, J lost 4 bases, and 10 bases lay in between. The CDR3 has 12 amino acids. CDR3 coding DNA: TGTGCCAGCAGCCCGTACCTATACGAGCAGTACTTC. It codes for CASSPYLYEQYF.

The table lists this clonotype with many counts. This chain uses TRBV7-2 with TRBJ2-1; D may match TRBD1 or TRBD2 (6 bases each). The CDR3 sequence is 15 residues long. Germline CDR1 SGHTA, CDR2 FQGNSA. Trimming stripped 6 bases from V and 6 bases from J, with 18 bases between. This CDR3 reads CASRKEGGFGNEQFF. The CDR3, as DNA: TGTGCCAGCAGAAAGGAGGGGGGTTTTGGCAATGAGCAGTTCTTC.

This clonotype was seen ten or more times. V usage is TRBV7-3 and J usage is TRBJ2-7; TRBD1 aligns across 7 bases. CDR3 length equals 14 residues. The germline V gene has CDR1 SGHTA and CDR2 FQGTGA. With V trimmed by 1 base and J by 3 bases, 3 bases remained unmatched. The DNA of the CDR3 is TGTGCCAGCAGCTTAATGGCAGGGGGCTACGAGCAGTACTTC. Translation: CASSLMAGGYEQYF.

This clonotype came up many times. The chain joins TRBV5-5 to TRBJ1-4; weak D call: TRBD1 (6 bases). The CDR3 has 15 residues. Trimming stripped 0 bases from V and 5 bases from J, with 11 bases between. Germline V gives CDR1 SGHKS, CDR2 YYEKEE (reference sequence). The CDR3 loop reads CASSLDGGVNEKLFF. CDR3 bases: TGTGCCAGCAGCTTGGATGGGGGCGTCAATGAAAAACTGTTTTTT.

This clonotype was detected ten times or more. This chain links TRBV28 with TRBJ2-7; 8 nucleotides align to TRBD2. V was pared by 2 bases and J by 4 bases, with 13 bases of the junction left unmatched. Germline loops: CDR1 MDHEN, CDR2 SYDVKM. The CDR3 is made up of 17 amino acids. The CDR3 DNA reads TGTGCCAGCAGTTTAACCAGCGGGAGTGGTAGTGAGTACGAGCAGTACTTC. Translated, it gives CASSLTSGSGSEYEQYF.

This clonotype was observed a handful of times. This chain links TRBV2 with TRBJ1-2; D remains ambiguous. The CDR3 covers 13 residues. V lost 6 bases to trimming and J lost 4 bases, with 12 bases between them. From germline, CDR1 is SNHLY and CDR2 FYNNEI. CDR3 nucleotide sequence: TGTGCCAGCAGCCCCACTGAATCCTATGGCTACACCTTC. Protein: CASSPTESYGYTF.

This clonotype was seen ten or more times. This chain uses TRBV28 with TRBJ2-2, with 7 bases fitting TRBD1. Germline V CDR1 and CDR2: MDHEN, SYDVKM. The CDR3 runs to 15 residues. With V trimmed by 4 bases and J by 3 bases, 5 bases remained unmatched. The CDR3 DNA follows: TGTGCCAGCAGTTCGACAGGGTCGGACACCGGGGAGCTGTTTTTT. This translates into CASSSTGSDTGELFF. Based on the CDR3 plus reference TRBV28 and TRBJ2-2, the full variable domain is DVKVTQSSRYLVKRTGEKVFLECVQDMDHENMFWYRQDPGLGLRLIYFSYDVKMKEKGDIPEGYSVSREKKERFSLILESASTNQTSMYLCASSSTGSDTGELFFGEGSRLTVL.

This clonotype came up many times. The chain is built from TRBV2 and TRBJ2-1, with 7 nucleotides matching TRBD2. The CDR3 runs to 17 residues. With V trimmed by 7 bases and J by 1 base, 13 bases remained unmatched. The germline V gene encodes CDR1 SNHLY and CDR2 FYNNEI. CDR3 sequence (DNA): TGTGCCAGCACCGTGGCGGGGGACGTTTGGTCCTACAATGAGCAGTTCTTC. It is translated as CASTVAGDVWSYNEQFF.

This clonotype was seen a few times. The gene calls are TRBV18 and TRBJ2-1; 14 bases agree with TRBD2. The V gene end was trimmed by 0 bases and the J gene end by 9 bases; junction bases not matched to a gene: 10. This CDR3 spans 18 amino acids. Germline CDR1 KGHSH, CDR2 LQKENI. DNA of the CDR3: TGTGCCAGCTCACCACCTTTGGGGACTAGCGGGAGCTGGGGTGAGCAGTTCTTC. Translation gives CASSPPLGTSGSWGEQFF.

This clonotype turned up a few times. This chain joins TRBV24-1 and TRBJ1-5; no clear D. This CDR3 region has 14 residues. Per the germline V gene, CDR1 is KGHDR and CDR2 is SFDVKD. Trimming left V 4 bases short and J 0 bases short, with 6 bases between. CDR3 nucleotides: TGTGCCACCAGTGACCGATATAGCAATCAGCCCCAGCATTTT. The encoded protein is CATSDRYSNQPQHF.

This clonotype showed up many times. The rearrangement links TRBV7-6 to TRBJ2-3; D unresolved. V was cut by 6 bases and J by 0 bases, with 10 bases left in between. This CDR3 has 14 residues. Germline loops: CDR1 SGHVS, CDR2 FNYEAQ. The CDR3: CASSFDPSTDTQYF. In DNA form, the CDR3 reads TGTGCCAGCAGTTTTGACCCTAGCACAGATACGCAGTATTTT.

This clonotype was seen repeatedly, ten times or more. The rearrangement uses TRBV28 and TRBJ2-7, with a tentative D call TRBD1 (6 bases). Germline CDR1 MDHEN, CDR2 SYDVKM. The CDR3 has 13 amino acids. V shed 6 bases and J shed 3 bases, with 12 bases lying between them. CDR3 nucleotide sequence: TGTGCCAGCAGCCGTTGGGACAACTACGAGCAGTACTTC. It is translated as CASSRWDNYEQYF.

The chain combines TRBV6-2 or TRBV6-3 with TRBJ2-7; 7 bases match TRBD1. After removal of 8 bases from V and 4 bases from J, the junction contained 11 bases not matched to a gene. Looked up from germline, CDR1 is MNHEY and CDR2 is SVGEGT. The length of the CDR3 is 14 residues. CDR3 region: CASRWTGAPYEQYF. The CDR3 DNA follows: TGTGCCAGCCGCTGGACAGGAGCACCGTACGAGCAGTACTTC.

Many counts were recorded for this clonotype. Here the CDR3 DNA reads TGTGCCAGCAGCCCCGCCGGGACTAGCGGGGTTGAGCAGTACTTC. Protein: CASSPAGTSGVEQYF. V gene TRBV7-9 combines with J gene TRBJ2-7, with TRBD2 matching over 13 bases. V shed 5 bases and J 7 bases; nucleotides not matched to a gene: 8. This CDR3 is built from 15 residues. Germline V CDR1 and CDR2: SEHNR, FQNEAQ (reference sequence).

This sequence joins TRBV6-2 or TRBV6-3 and TRBJ2-5; D is possibly TRBD1 (6 bases). With the DNA end fitting TRBJ2-1 better, the J assignment may be wrong. The CDR3 runs 14 residues. Per germline, CDR1 MNHEY and CDR2 SVGEGT. CDR3 region: CASSEWGPGNEQFF. DNA for the CDR3: TGTGCCAGCAGTGAATGGGGGCCCGGGAATGAGCAGTTCTTC.

By frequency in the sample, this clonotype is medium-sized. J is TRBJ2-1 and V is TRBV12-3 or TRBV12-4; 8 bases fit TRBD2. This CDR3 comprises 16 residues. The trim removed 3 bases at V and 8 bases at J, leaving 12 bases unmatched. The CDR3 DNA sequence: TGTGCCAGCAGTTTTCGTCGGGAGGGCCTTTTTTATGAGCAGTTCTTC. It translates to CASSFRREGLFYEQFF.

Ten or more counts support this clonotype. V gene TRBV6-1 combines with J gene TRBJ2-4; tentatively, D is TRBD2 (5 bases). The CDR3 consists of 17 residues. CDR1 and CDR2 (germline): MNHNS, SASEGT. Trimming left V 3 bases short and J 1 base short, with 16 bases between. The CDR3, as DNA: TGTGCCAGCAGTGAGGTTCTCGGGATGGGGGCCAAAAACATTCAGTACTTC. It is translated as CASSEVLGMGAKNIQYF.

This clonotype was seen once. The genes are TRBV28 and TRBJ2-5, with a weak D call TRBD1 (6 bases). Per germline, CDR1 MDHEN and CDR2 SYDVKM. The CDR3 contains 16 residues. Trimming left V 5 bases short and J 2 bases short, with 18 bases between. The CDR3 bases are TGTGCCAGCAGTGGGCCGGCGGAAGGGGGACAAGAGACCCAGTACTTC. Residues: CASSGPAEGGQETQYF. The full variable domain, completed using reference TRBV28 and TRBJ2-5, is DVKVTQSSRYLVKRTGEKVFLECVQDMDHENMFWYRQDPGLGLRLIYFSYDVKMKEKGDIPEGYSVSREKKERFSLILESASTNQTSMYLCASSGPAEGGQETQYFGPGTRLLVL.